This is a list of T cell receptor beta chains from one sample in a study of cytomegalovirus exposure and HLA in healthy donors. Some clones are missing from TCRdb's copy, which holds only in-frame ones; the method was immunoSEQ multiplex PCR. The sample lists some 200,000 clones, roughly 79% occurring once. The sample taken for sequencing was PBMCs. These receptors came from a woman between 40 and 50 years old in good health and CMV-seronegative. Both conserved end residues are part of each CDR3. D genes are given only for firm matches. Clone size appears in some rows only: once, few, many, or a class for an expanded clone.

>TRBJ1-6|.|.|TRBV7-8
TGTGCCAGCAGCTCGTTACAGGGAGGGTATAATTCACCCCTCCACTTT
CASSSLQGGYNSPLHF
>TRBJ2-5|TRBD2|.|TRBV11-1
TGTGCCAGCAGCCCTGTGGTGGGGGGGACGGAGACCCAGTACTTC
CASSPVVGGTETQYF
>TRBJ1-1|TRBD1|.|TRBV28
TGTGCCAGCAGTTCTTACAGGGGGCTGAACACTGAAGCTTTCTTT
CASSSYRGLNTEAFF
>TRBJ2-3|.|.|TRBV5-1
TGCGCCAGCAGCTTGACAGCCACCACCACAGATACGCAGTATTTT
CASSLTATTTDTQYF
>TRBJ1-1|.|few|TRBV13
TGTGCCAGCAGCCCACCGGGAGCTGAAGCTTTCTTT
CASSPPGAEAFF
>TRBJ1-1|.|.|TRBV19
TGTGCCAGTAGAAAGGAGGATGCGGGAGGCAACACTGAAGCTTTCTTT
CASRKEDAGGNTEAFF
>TRBJ2-7|TRBD1|.|TRBV6-1
TGTGCCAGCAGTGAAGGGACAGGGTTAGACGAGCAGTACTTC
CASSEGTGLDEQYF
>TRBJ2-6|.|.|TRBV29-1
TGCAGCGTCGGGAGTGTTGGGGGGTCCAACGTCCTGACTTTC
CSVGSVGGSNVLTF
>TRBJ2-1|TRBD2|few|TRBV11-2
TGTGCCAGCAGCTTAGAAGCGGGGGGTCGCCATGAGCAGTTCTTC
CASSLEAGGRHEQFF
>TRBJ1-4|.|.|TRBV28
TGTGCCAGCAGAACGGGGGGCACGACGAATGAAAAACTGTTTTTT
CASRTGGTTNEKLFF
>TRBJ1-3|.|.|TRBV25-1
TGTGCCAGCAGTCTTACAGGATGGTCTGGAAACACCATATATTTT
CASSLTGWSGNTIYF
>TRBJ2-7|TRBD1|.|TRBV5-5
TGTGCCAGCAGCTTGACGTGGGACAGGGTCTCCGAGCAGTACTTC
CASSLTWDRVSEQYF
>TRBJ2-1|.|.|TRBV7-7
TGTGCTAGCAGCTTAGTGGTGGGGGGTAATGAGCAGTTCTTC
CASSLVVGGNEQFF
>TRBJ1-5|TRBD1|.|TRBV6-5
TGTGCCAGCAGGGGGGACAGTAATCAGCCCCAGCATTTT
CASRGDSNQPQHF
>TRBJ1-1|.|once|TRBV6-1
TGTGCCAGCAGCCGGACAAGTTTCGGTAAAGCTTTCTTT
CASSRTSFGKAFF
>TRBJ1-1|.|once|TRBV19
TGTGCCAGTACCCCGCAGTTGACGGGCACTGAAGCTTTCTTT
CASTPQLTGTEAFF
>TRBJ2-2|TRBD2|.|TRBV28
TGTGCCAGCAGTTTATCTTTGGGGGGGGTCACCGGGGAGCTGTTTTTT
CASSLSLGGVTGELFF
>TRBJ2-2|TRBD1|.|TRBV5-1
TGCGCCAGCAGCTCACAGGGGGCGGACACCGGGGAGCTGTTTTTT
CASSSQGADTGELFF
>TRBJ1-1|.|.|TRBV7-2
TGTGCCAGCAGCCCGACCCGAGAGGTCATGAACACTGAAGCTTTCTTT
CASSPTREVMNTEAFF
>TRBJ1-5|.|.|TRBV7-5
TGTGCCAGAAGCCCCTTCGCCTCGGGACAGGGGCTATTCGCCCGTCAGCCCCAGCATTTT
CARSPFASGQGLFARQPQHF
>TRBJ1-2|.|.|TRBV7-2
TGTGCCAGCAGCTTAGACAGAACCTATGGCTACACCTTC
CASSLDRTYGYTF
>TRBJ1-5|TRBD1|.|TRBV7-2
TGTGCCAGCAGCTTATCTTGGACAGGTCTCAGGAACAATCAGCCCCAGCATTTT
CASSLSWTGLRNNQPQHF
>TRBJ1-4|TRBD1|.|TRBV11-2
TGTGCCAGCAGCCCGGGACAGGCTAATGAAAAACTGTTTTTT
CASSPGQANEKLFF
>TRBJ1-3|.|.|TRBV6-6
TGTGCCAGCAGTTACTCGGAGGGAGGAGGAAACACCATATATTTT
CASSYSEGGGNTIYF
>TRBJ2-3|TRBD2|.|TRBV9
TGTGCCAGCAGCTCGGTAGCGGGGAATACGCAGTATTTT
CASSSVAGNTQYF
>TRBJ1-1|.|few|TRBV7-9
TGTGCCAGCAGCTTACAGGCAAACACTGAAGCTTTCTTT
CASSLQANTEAFF
>TRBJ2-4|.|.|TRBV11-3
TGTGCCAGCAGCTCAGGATCGGTCATTCAGTACTTC
CASSSGSVIQYF
>TRBJ1-1|TRBD1|few|TRBV6-6
TGTGCCAGCAGGACGGACAGGGTGTTCACTGAAGCTTTCTTT
CASRTDRVFTEAFF
>TRBJ1-6|TRBD1|.|TRBV5-1
TGCGCCAGCACCTTGGGTAGGGACAGGGATTCACCCCTCCACTTT
CASTLGRDRDSPLHF
>TRBJ2-7|TRBD2|.|TRBV7-9
TGTGCCAGCAGCTTAGCGCGGGGGGCCTACGAGCAGTACTTC
CASSLARGAYEQYF
>TRBJ2-1|.|.|TRBV6-1
TGTGCCAGCATCCAACTTTACAGTGACAATGAGCAGTTCTTC
CASIQLYSDNEQFF
>TRBJ2-7|TRBD1|.|TRBV9
TGTGCCAGCAGCGCCCGGGACAGGGGGCTCCAAGAGCAGTACTTC
CASSARDRGLQEQYF
>TRBJ2-5|.|.|TRBV6-5
TGTGCCAGCAGTTACTCGAAACAGCCAAACCAAGAGACCCAGTACTTC
CASSYSKQPNQETQYF
>TRBJ1-4|TRBD1|.|TRBV4-3
TGCGCCAGCAGCCGGGACAGGGCAACTAATGAAAAACTGTTTTTT
CASSRDRATNEKLFF
>TRBJ1-2|.|.|TRBV19
TGTGCCAGTAGCAAGGCCCCCGTGGCCGGCGGAGACTATCGCTACACCTTC
CASSKAPVAGGDYRYTF
>TRBJ1-6|TRBD1|few|TRBV6-6
TGTGCCAGTCGGAGGGGACAGGGCAATTCACCCCTCCACTTT
CASRRGQGNSPLHF
>TRBJ1-6|.|few|TRBV4-3
TGCGCCAGCAGCCGGAACAGGCTCCGCCGTAATTCACCCCTCCACTTT
CASSRNRLRRNSPLHF
>TRBJ1-4|.|.|TRBV6-5
TGTGCCTCATCCCCCAGGGCCTTAACTAATGAAAAACTGTTTTTT
CASSPRALTNEKLFF
>TRBJ1-4|TRBD1|few|TRBV6-5
TGTGCCAGCAGTTACTCGACAGGGTCTAATGAAAAACTGTTTTTT
CASSYSTGSNEKLFF
>TRBJ2-7|TRBD1|.|TRBV29-1
TGCAGCGCCAGACAGGGGCTCCACGAGCAGTACTTC
CSARQGLHEQYF
>TRBJ2-3|.|.|TRBV5-1
TGCGCCAGCAGCTTGGGGGGCAAAGGGTCCGGGGATACGCAGTATTTT
CASSLGGKGSGDTQYF
>TRBJ2-5|.|few|TRBV18
TGTGCCAGCTCACGCGGGGCCCAAGAGACCCAGTACTTC
CASSRGAQETQYF
>TRBJ2-1|.|.|TRBV7-6
TGTGCCAGCAGCCCTCGGGGGAGCTCCTACAATGAGCAGTTCTTC
CASSPRGSSYNEQFF
>TRBJ1-5|.|.|TRBV2
TGTGCCAGCAGTGAAGGGCAGGCCCCTAATCAGCCCCAGCATTTT
CASSEGQAPNQPQHF
>TRBJ2-4|.|few|TRBV7-6
TGTGCCAGCAATTTATTGGGGGGCGAGGGGAGGGAGGACATTCAGTACTTC
CASNLLGGEGREDIQYF
>TRBJ1-3|.|.|TRBV5-8
TGTGCCAGCAGCTTTGGCCCGAGGGGAAACACCATATATTTT
CASSFGPRGNTIYF
>TRBJ2-2|.|.|TRBV6-4
TGTGCCAGCAGTGACTCTCAGGGGTCCGGGGAGCTGTTTTTT
CASSDSQGSGELFF
>TRBJ1-1|.|few|TRBV4-3
TGCGCCAGCAGCCAATCCGCAAGCATGAACACTGAAGCTTTCTTT
CASSQSASMNTEAFF
>TRBJ1-1|.|.|TRBV19
TGTGCCAGTAGTATAGTAGGGCAGGGTAACACTGAAGCTTTCTTT
CASSIVGQGNTEAFF
>TRBJ1-2|.|.|TRBV29-1
TGCAGCGTTGAATGGAGGGACGGCTACACCTTC
CSVEWRDGYTF
>TRBJ1-1|.|.|TRBV19
TGTGCCAGTAGGCCGGACAGAAACACTGAAGCTTTCTTT
CASRPDRNTEAFF
>TRBJ1-4|TRBD1|.|TRBV19
TGTGCCAGTAGGAACAGGGGGCTAGGTAATGAAAAACTGTTTTTT
CASRNRGLGNEKLFF
>TRBJ1-5|.|.|TRBV19
TGTGCCAGTAGTATAGACGGGGTACGTGTCAATCAGCCCCAGCATTTT
CASSIDGVRVNQPQHF
>TRBJ2-3|TRBD2|.|TRBV9
TGTGCCAGCAGCGTCAGGGACTACTCTAGCACAGATACGCAGTATTTT
CASSVRDYSSTDTQYF
>TRBJ2-3|TRBD1|.|TRBV9
TGTGCCAGCAGCGTAGCTGGGGACAGGGTAGCAGATACGCAGTATTTT
CASSVAGDRVADTQYF